One sample yielded the 13 T cell receptor beta chains listed below, sequenced in a study of CD8 T cell repertoires and HIV-1 epitope variants. Produced via immunoSEQ multiplex PCR; TCRdb's table is partial and in-frame only. Of about 95,000 clones in the sample, around 67% were seen once. Sequenced: uncultured baseline CD8+ T cells from peripheral blood mononuclear cells (PBMCs). These receptors were collected from a male donor with HIV.

The chain uses TRBV5-1 and TRBJ2-5, with no clear D. Looked up from germline, CDR1 is SGHRS and CDR2 is YFSETQ. Trimming removed 2 bases at V and 2 bases at J, with 7 bases between. The CDR3 length is 13 residues. The DNA of the CDR3 is TGCGCCAGCAGCTTAAGGAATCAAGAGACCCAGTACTTC. It specifies CASSLRNQETQYF.

The J gene is TRBJ1-6, the V gene TRBV6-4, with D possibly matching TRBD1 (5 bases). V was clipped by 0 bases and J by 6 bases, with 9 bases between them. The germline V gene encodes CDR1 MRHNA and CDR2 SNTAGT. This CDR3 contains 15 residues. The chain's CDR3 is CASSDSGAANSPLHF. As DNA, the CDR3 is TGTGCCAGCAGTGACTCTGGGGCAGCTAATTCACCCCTCCACTTT.

The V call is TRBV9, the J call TRBJ2-3; D gene ambiguous. The CDR3 covers 13 residues. Germline loops: CDR1 SGDLS, CDR2 YYNGEE. Deletions cut 0 bases from V and 4 bases from J, with 6 bases between. DNA for the CDR3: TGTGCCAGCAGCGTAGCTGAGTCAGATACGCAGTATTTT. Translated: CASSVAESDTQYF. Full variable domain (remainder filled in from reference TRBV9 and TRBJ2-3): DSGVTQTPKHLITATGQRVTLRCSPRSGDLSVYWYQQSLDQGLQFLIQYYNGEERAKGNILERFSAQQFPDLHSELNLSSLELGDSALYFCASSVAESDTQYFGPGTRLTVL.

V usage is TRBV19 and J usage is TRBJ2-3; 8 bases match TRBD2. The CDR3 has 19 amino acids. The trim removed 5 bases at V and 5 bases at J, leaving 21 bases unmatched. In germline, CDR1 is LNHDA, CDR2 SQIVND (reference sequence). This CDR3 reads CASSRLRSGSVLSLDTQYF. The CDR3 DNA follows: TGTGCCAGTAGTCGCTTACGGAGCGGGAGCGTGCTCTCTCTAGATACGCAGTATTTT.

The V and J genes are TRBV27 and TRBJ2-1; perhaps TRBD2 as D (6 bases). With 4 bases removed from V and 12 bases from J, the gap between germline ends came to 10 bases. Germline CDR1 and CDR2: MNHEY and SMNVEV (reference sequence). CDR3 length: 11 residues. The CDR3 reads CASSSVGLQFF. CDR3 nucleotide sequence: TGTGCCAGCAGTTCGGTGGGACTGCAGTTCTTC.

The genes are TRBV27 and TRBJ2-1, with 7 bases identical to TRBD1. Trimming removed 6 bases from V and 9 bases from J; junction bases left unmatched: 8. The CDR3 runs to 13 residues. Germline loops: CDR1 MNHEY, CDR2 SMNVEV (reference sequence). The CDR3 sequence: CASSFYPGGEQFF. In DNA, the CDR3 is TGTGCCAGCAGCTTCTACCCAGGGGGTGAGCAGTTCTTC.

This chain joins TRBV4-1 and TRBJ2-6; the D gene is possibly TRBD2 (5 bases). The germline V and J ends were trimmed by 1 base and 2 bases, with 15 bases remaining between them. The germline CDR1 and CDR2 sequences are MGHRA and YSYEKL. This CDR3 has 18 residues. The CDR3 coding sequence is TGCGCCAGCAGCCAAGGGGAGAGAATAGCTCCTGGGGCCAACGTCCTGACTTTC. It specifies CASSQGERIAPGANVLTF.

The chain couples TRBV29-1 to TRBJ1-2; D unclear. Trimming took 0 bases from V and 4 from J, leaving 12 bases between them. The CDR3 totals 14 residues. Germline CDR1 and CDR2: SQVTM and ANQGSEA. The chain's CDR3 is CSVEDSGEIYGYTF. CDR3 sequence (DNA): TGCAGCGTTGAAGATAGTGGGGAGATCTATGGCTACACCTTC.

The genes are TRBV5-6 and TRBJ2-3, with TRBD2 matching over 11 bases. Germline V lookup: CDR1 SGHDT, CDR2 YYEEEE. This CDR3 has 17 residues. The ends lost 3 bases at V and 5 bases at J; junction bases unmatched: 11. Here the CDR3 reads CASSSASSGGFKDTQYF. The CDR3 DNA reads TGTGCCAGCAGCTCTGCCTCTAGCGGGGGGTTCAAAGATACGCAGTATTTT.

This CDR3 reads CASSQDTSGGDTQYF. CDR3 nucleotides: TGCGCCAGCAGCCAAGATACCTCGGGGGGGGATACGCAGTATTTT. The chain combines TRBV4-3 with TRBJ2-3, with 8 bases aligning to TRBD2. Per germline, CDR1 LGHNA and CDR2 YSLEER. V dropped 0 bases and J dropped 6; count of bases not matched to a gene: 5. CDR3 length equals 15 residues.

This clone was seen only a few times. This chain connects TRBV7-2 to TRBJ2-7; 10 nucleotides line up with TRBD1. CDR1 and CDR2 (germline): SGHTA, FQGNSA. The CDR3 runs to 17 residues. The V and J ends lost 4 bases and 0 bases, in that order; junction bases with no gene match: 9. DNA for the CDR3: TGTGCCAGCAGCTCGGAAGGGACAGGGGATAACTCCTACGAGCAGTACTTC. This codes for CASSSEGTGDNSYEQYF.

The chain employs TRBV5-4 and TRBJ1-2, with TRBD1 as a possible D gene (5 bases). The CDR3 consists of 14 residues. Per the germline V gene, CDR1 is SGHNT and CDR2 is YYREEE (reference sequence). The V gene lost 6 bases and the J gene lost 0 bases, with 12 bases spanning the gap. DNA for the CDR3: TGTGCCAGCACCCTCGGAGGGGCTAACTATGGCTACACCTTC. Encoded protein: CASTLGGANYGYTF.

The chain carries TRBV27 and TRBJ2-7; 8 bases fit TRBD1. CDR3 length: 14 amino acids. J was trimmed by 9 bases and V by 5 bases; bases with no gene match: 12. In germline, CDR1 is MNHEY, CDR2 SMNVEV (reference sequence). The CDR3 DNA follows: TGTGCCAGCAGTCCAAAGCGGACAGGGAAGAGGCAGTACTTC. Translation: CASSPKRTGKRQYF.